This T cell receptor (beta chain) was captured by sequencing in a study of T-cell reconstitution after alpha-beta-depleted transplantation in children. V lost 0 bases, J lost 7 bases, and 27 bases lay in between. In germline, CDR1 is LGHNA, CDR2 YNFKEQ. The CDR3 contains 19 residues. A TCRbeta library incorporating unique molecular identifiers was prepared. TCRdb reanalysed the PCR reads using MiXCR and keeps one entry per CDR3 protein. The sample yields approximately 350,000 distinct CDR3 sequences, under 13% seen once. The sequenced sample was PBMCs from the stem cell graft donor, obtained from the stem cell graft. This chain joins TRBV4-2 and TRBJ1-2; TRBD1 is a possible D gene (6 bases). This receptor was obtained from a human donor who donated a stem cell graft to a child with acute lymphoblastic leukemia. CDR3 region: CASSQDHGWRAGASGGYTF. The CDR3 DNA reads TGTGCCAGCAGCCAAGATCACGGTTGGAGGGCAGGGGCATCGGGTGGCTACACCTTC.